This TCR beta chain was identified during a study of T cell changes during pregnancy in multiple sclerosis. This clone was seen a few times. Profiled with immunoSEQ multiplex PCR; TCRdb holds only in-frame clones, not every one. The sample consists of approximately 46,000 clones, nearly 90% of them appearing once. Germline CDR1 reads SGHAT; CDR2 reads FQNNGV. The CDR3 consists of 17 residues. With 4 bases clipped from V and 3 bases from J, the junction kept 8 bases outside the gene matches. Sequenced here: peripheral blood, sampled after pregnancy. The source of this sequence is a female donor in good health, enrolled as a control in a pregnancy study. This chain links TRBV11-2 with TRBJ1-3, with 11 bases matching TRBD1. In DNA, the CDR3 is TGTGCCAGCAGCTCCCTCAGGACAGGGGGCAATGGAAACACCATATATTTT. Protein product: CASSSLRTGGNGNTIYF.